Following are 2 T cell receptor beta chains from one sample sequenced in a study of glioma-infiltrating T cells after dendritic cell vaccination. The data were produced by immunoSEQ multiplex PCR, yet TCRdb's version contains in-frame clones alone and is incomplete. This table holds 93,000 or so clones, 80% to 90% found once. Sequences were derived from blood, sampled before dendritic cell vaccination. These receptors were obtained from a human donor with glioblastoma.

V is TRBV7-8 and J is TRBJ1-5; D remains ambiguous. Trimming left V 4 bases short and J 1 base short, with 14 bases between. The CDR3 covers 16 residues. Germline V lookup: CDR1 SGHVS, CDR2 FQNEAQ. The CDR3: CASSSWEGWSNQPQHF. Here the CDR3 DNA reads TGTGCCAGCAGCTCATGGGAGGGTTGGAGCAATCAGCCCCAGCATTTT.

The chain carries TRBV12-5 and TRBJ1-1; the D gene is possibly TRBD1 (6 bases). The CDR3 length is 13 residues. Germline V gene lookup returns CDR1 LGHNT and CDR2 FRNRAP. Trimming left V 1 base short and J 6 bases short, with 9 bases between. In nucleotides, the CDR3 is TGTGCTAGTGGTTTGGAGGGGGTGTCTGAAGCTTTCTTT. Translating gives CASGLEGVSEAFF.